This TCR beta chain was identified during a study of patients and donors after allogeneic stem cell transplantation. TCRdb re-derived calls from the RT-PCR reads in MiXCR, one entry per CDR3 protein. The sample shows about 200,000 distinct CDR3 sequences, 35% to 50% of them seen only once. Germline loops: CDR1 MNHEY, CDR2 SVGAGI. The CDR3 has 14 residues. V lost 5 bases, J lost 5 bases, and 6 bases stayed unmatched. The V gene is TRBV6-5, the J gene TRBJ1-5; 7 bases are shared with TRBD1. Sequenced material: blood, either unsorted or a sorted T cell fraction (not recorded which). This sequence was found in a human donor who was either an allogeneic HSCT recipient or a stem cell or donor lymphocyte infusion donor (not recorded which). It is not recorded whose cells these are; they may come from a transplant donor. CDR3 region: CASSPRQGDQPQHF. The CDR3 DNA follows: TGTGCCAGCAGTCCTCGACAGGGCGATCAGCCCCAGCATTTT.